The source of this T cell receptor (beta chain) is a study of T-cell memory formation after mild COVID-19. At the level of the study: For the most part, TCR clusters were specific to one donor. Points from the study as a whole: Some responding clones appeared in pre-infection memory, suggesting cross-reactive memory joined. CD4/CD8 balance characterized clones contracting day 15 to 85, and CD4+ skew characterized later expanders.

Trimming took off 3 bases at V and 9 bases at J, with 15 bases between the two ends. Germline CDR1 reads DFQATT; CDR2 reads SNEGSKA (reference sequence). CDR3 length: 13 amino acids. This clonotype showed up just a few times. The antigen remains unidentified. Employing constant-segment primers, 5'RACE generated TCR alpha and TCR beta cDNA libraries bearing sample barcodes and UMIs. TCRdb redid the calling of the 5' RACE reads with MiXCR, one entry per CDR3 protein. Of hundreds of thousands of distinct CDR3 sequences listed, about 15% are singletons. Sequencing was carried out using PBMCs or a T cell subset sorted from them (not recorded which). V and J are TRBV20-1 and TRBJ2-1; D is ambiguous. This TCR was sampled from a man younger than 30 who had mild COVID-19 (a few samples of this study predate the infection). Cell type and time point are not known. The CDR3 nucleotides are TGCAGTGCTAGTCTGTTAGGTTTCGGTGAGCAGTTCTTC. Protein: CSASLLGFGEQFF.